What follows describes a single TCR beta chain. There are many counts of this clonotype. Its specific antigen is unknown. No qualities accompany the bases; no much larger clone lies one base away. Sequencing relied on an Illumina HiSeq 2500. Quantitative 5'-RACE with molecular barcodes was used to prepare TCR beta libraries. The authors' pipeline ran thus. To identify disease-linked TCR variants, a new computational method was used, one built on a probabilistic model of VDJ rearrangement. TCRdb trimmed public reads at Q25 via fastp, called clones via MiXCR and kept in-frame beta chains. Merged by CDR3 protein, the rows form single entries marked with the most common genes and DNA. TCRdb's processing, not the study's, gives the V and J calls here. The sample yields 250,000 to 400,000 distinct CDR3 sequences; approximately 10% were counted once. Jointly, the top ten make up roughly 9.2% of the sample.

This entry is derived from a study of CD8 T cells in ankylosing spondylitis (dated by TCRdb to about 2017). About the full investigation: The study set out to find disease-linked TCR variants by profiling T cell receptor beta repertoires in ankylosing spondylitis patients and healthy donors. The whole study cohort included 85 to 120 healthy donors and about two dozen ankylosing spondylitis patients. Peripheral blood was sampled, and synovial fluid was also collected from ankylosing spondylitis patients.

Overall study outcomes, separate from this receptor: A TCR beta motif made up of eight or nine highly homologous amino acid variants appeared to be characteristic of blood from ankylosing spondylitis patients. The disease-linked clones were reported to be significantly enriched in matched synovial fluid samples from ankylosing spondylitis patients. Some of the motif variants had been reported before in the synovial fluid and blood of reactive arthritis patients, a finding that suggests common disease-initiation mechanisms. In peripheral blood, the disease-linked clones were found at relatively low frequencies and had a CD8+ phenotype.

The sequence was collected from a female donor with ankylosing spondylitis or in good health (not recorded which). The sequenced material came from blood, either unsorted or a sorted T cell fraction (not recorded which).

Here is the DNA: TGTGCCAGCAGCCCTGGACAGGGTAATAGACTGTTTTTT. It codes for CASSPGQGNRLFF. This chain is built from TRBV12-3 or TRBV12-4 and TRBJ1-4; the central 8 bases match TRBD1. The CDR3 has 13 amino acids, counting the end cysteine and phenylalanine. The DNA shown is the 39-base CDR3, in frame from base 1. Germline trimming: 6 bases from V, 13 bases from J; junction bases outside gene matches: 10.